Listed here is a single T cell receptor beta chain. Antigen specificity is unknown. PCR involved 60 Vbeta and 13 Jbeta primers. TCRdb keeps only in-frame clones here, not all; method: immunoSEQ multiplex PCR. This sample yields approximately 260,000 clones, of which 80% to 95% are seen a single time; roughly 1.5% belongs to the top ten. This entry is derived from a study of cytomegalovirus exposure and HLA in healthy donors. General study findings and limits: Most CMV-associated TCR beta chains were later found to appear HLA-restricted. Segments of the TCR beta V type were, in most cases, productive about 90% or about 30% of the time in an earlier analysis.

Germline loops: CDR1 MNHEY, CDR2 SVGAGI. V was clipped by 4 bases and J by 2 bases, with 14 bases between them. The length of the CDR3 is 16 residues. The receptor was derived from a girl aged 2 to 10 in good health and CMV-seronegative. The rearrangement links TRBV6-5 to TRBJ2-2; tentatively, D is TRBD1 (6 bases). Sequenced: PBMCs. In nucleotides, the CDR3 is TGTGCCAGCAGTTTTACAGGGCTACGAAACACCGGGGAGCTGTTTTTT. Protein product: CASSFTGLRNTGELFF.